This T cell receptor (beta chain) was profiled in a study of blood T cell repertoires in COVID-19 (dated by TCRdb to 2020 to 2021). About the full investigation: Samples from collaborators originated in the United States, Italy and Spain and spanned both the acute and convalescent phases of COVID-19. The dataset comprised deeply sampled blood TCRbeta repertoires from subjects exposed to, actively infected with, or recovered from COVID-19. Where HLA class I and class II types were available, the types were taken from metadata supplied by the sample provider, not from assay-based typing. Nearly every sample came with metadata listing a de-identified subject ID, COVID-19 status, age in years and sex. A freely available public database, intended as a resource for researchers studying the immune response to SARS-CoV-2, is where the repertoires were released. Samples came from the ongoing ImmuneRACE study (first 160 participants) plus 1,254 subjects from 6 global collaborators. The prospective study material was composed of cDNA or gDNA derived from T cells, B-cell-depleted T cells, or PBMCs. The paper's findings and limits, for the study overall: How much clinical and demographic metadata was included differed by source and by participant, and the metadata was provided uncurated.

The cysteine opens and the phenylalanine closes a CDR3 of 14 amino acids. Left in the record is the CDR3 DNA by itself, 42 bases read in frame from the first base. From a lookup of the germline V gene (reference sequence), CDR1 and CDR2 are LGHDT and YNNKEL. V is clipped by 6 bases and J by 6 bases, and the sequence between their germline boundaries is 14 bases long. Collaborating institutions collected whole blood in K2EDTA tubes following their own protocols. For TCRbeta analysis, collaborators shipped samples as frozen whole blood, isolated PBMCs, or DNA extracted from either of those sample types. With respect to this clone: The target of this receptor is not known. No base-level quality is on record; no much larger clone is a single base apart.

TCRbeta CDR3 regions were amplified from genomic DNA using the immunoSEQ Assay, a bias-controlled multiplex PCR. In the original analysis: Within the assay, amplification of reference gene primers was used to estimate how many nucleated cells each sample contained. To quantify the absolute abundance of each unique TCRbeta CDR3 rearrangement, sequence reads were collapsed and filtered. For each sample, productive Simpson clonality was calculated as the square root of Simpson's diversity index across productive rearrangements. The source is immuneACCESS, and TCRdb retained only in-frame sequences with V and J called. Part of the clones is not carried over; for the studies checked, unresolved V genes explain less than half of this, and the remainder is unexplained. That table supplies the V and J calls and clone size; D and trimming were determined from the DNA. The sample table shows about 230,000 clones, and about nine tenths are seen once. Less than 3.5% of the sample is in the top ten clones.

This clonotype originated in a woman in her sixties or seventies with acute or convalescent COVID-19. The rearranged segments are TRBV3-1 (or the pseudogene TRBV3-2) and TRBJ2-2; TRBD1 is possibly the D segment (5 matching bases). The sequenced material came from peripheral blood. Read as DNA, the sequence is TGTGCCAGCAGTAATGGCCTAGGGGCCGGGGAGCTGTTTTTT. It translates as CASSNGLGAGELFF.